These 22 T cell receptor beta chains originate from one sample sequenced in a study of blood T cell repertoires in COVID-19. Sequencing used immunoSEQ multiplex PCR; TCRdb keeps in-frame clones, though not all of them. The sample lists roughly 330,000 clones; roughly 82% were seen once. Sequences were obtained from peripheral blood. The receptors here all came from a woman between 45 and 60 years old with acute or convalescent COVID-19.

This clone was seen a few times. The rearrangement joins TRBV3-1 (or the pseudogene TRBV3-2) to TRBJ1-4; perhaps TRBD1 as D (5 bases). Looked up from germline, CDR1 is LGHDT and CDR2 is YNNKEL (reference sequence). V lost 3 bases and J 4 bases, leaving 12 bases between the germline ends. This CDR3 is built from 15 residues. CDR3 coding DNA: TGTGCCAGCAGCCAGGGGCTATCGGGTAATGAAAAACTGTTTTTT. Its protein is CASSQGLSGNEKLFF.

With respect to this clone: This CDR3 is also generated by other DNA sequences in the sample. This chain joins TRBV19 and TRBJ2-1, with D possibly being TRBD1 (6 bases). Germline CDR1 LNHDA, CDR2 SQIVND (reference sequence). This CDR3 is built from 16 residues. Trimming took off 5 bases at V and 0 bases at J, with 14 bases between the two ends. CDR3 coding DNA: TGTGCCAGTAGTCGAGACAGGCGGAGCTCCTACAATGAGCAGTTCTTC. It translates to CASSRDRRSSYNEQFF. Based on the CDR3 plus reference TRBV19 and TRBJ2-1, the full variable domain is DGGITQSPKYLFRKEGQNVTLSCEQNLNHDAMYWYRQDPGQGLRLIYYSQIVNDFQKGDIAEGYSVSREKKESFPLTVTSAQKNPTAFYLCASSRDRRSSYNEQFFGPGTRLTVL.

V gene TRBV3-1 (or the pseudogene TRBV3-2) combines with J gene TRBJ2-2, with 12 bases matching TRBD2. The V gene end was trimmed by 2 bases and the J gene end by 4 bases; junction bases not matched to a gene: 11. The CDR3 has 19 amino acids. Germline V CDR1 and CDR2: LGHDT, YNNKEL (reference sequence). The chain's CDR3 is CASSQHGGGLAGGTGELFF. DNA of the CDR3: TGTGCCAGCAGCCAACACGGCGGGGGACTAGCGGGTGGCACCGGGGAGCTGTTTTTT.

With regard to this clone: Because it lacks the conserved phenylalanine or tryptophan at the end, this CDR3 is likely a read error. Because the CDR3's place on the DNA is in doubt, the DNA is left out and the CDR3 is given as listed by TCRdb. The genes are TRBV7-4 and TRBJ2-7; the D call TRBD2 from the table was never checked on the DNA. CDR1 and CDR2 (germline): SGHVT, SQSDAQ. The CDR3 is 10 residues long, ends included. This chain's CDR3 is CASSLPEGSL.

This chain joins TRBV7-6 and TRBJ2-7; 9 nucleotides match TRBD1. The CDR3 loop spans 15 amino acids. Unmatched junction bases numbered 7, after V lost 2 bases and J lost 5 bases. Germline assignment: CDR1 SGHVS and CDR2 FNYEAQ. The CDR3 coding sequence is TGTGCCAGCAGCTTACGACCGGGACAGGGACACGAGCAGTACTTC. This encodes CASSLRPGQGHEQYF.

The rearrangement links TRBV9 to TRBJ2-1, with 9 bases identical to TRBD1. The CDR3 is 17 amino acids. The ends lost 4 bases at V and 3 bases at J; junction bases unmatched: 11. Per germline, CDR1 SGDLS and CDR2 YYNGEE. CDR3 coding DNA: TGTGCCAGCAGCACTGAACTGACAGGGGGACTCTACAATGAGCAGTTCTTC. It yields the protein CASSTELTGGLYNEQFF.

This clone appeared a few times. The chain couples TRBV19 to TRBJ1-1, with unresolved D. The CDR3 has 14 amino acids. The V end lost 3 bases, the J end lost 3 bases, and 11 bases lay between the germline ends. CDR1 LNHDA and CDR2 SQIVND come from the germline V gene (reference sequence). In DNA form, the CDR3 reads TGTGCCAGTAGTATCCGGTGGAGGGACACTGAAGCTTTCTTT. It translates to CASSIRWRDTEAFF. Filled out from reference TRBV19 and TRBJ1-1, the complete variable domain reads DGGITQSPKYLFRKEGQNVTLSCEQNLNHDAMYWYRQDPGQGLRLIYYSQIVNDFQKGDIAEGYSVSREKKESFPLTVTSAQKNPTAFYLCASSIRWRDTEAFFGQGTRLTVV.

J is TRBJ1-5 and V is TRBV19, with 9 bases aligning to TRBD1. CDR1 is LNHDA and CDR2 is SQIVND in the germline V gene (reference sequence). V trimming: 7 bases; J trimming: 6 bases; junction bases outside the gene matches: 4. The CDR3 consists of 13 residues. The CDR3 DNA reads TGTGCCAGTACCCGACAGGGGGGTCAGCCCCAGCATTTT. Its translation is CASTRQGGQPQHF.

This rearrangement joins TRBV9 to TRBJ2-3; D ambiguous. Germline loops: CDR1 SGDLS, CDR2 YYNGEE. There are 12 residues in the CDR3. Trimming pared 4 bases from V and 6 bases from J, leaving 9 bases between. The DNA of the CDR3 is TGTGCCAGCAGCCCGACTCTGGATACGCAGTATTTT. It encodes CASSPTLDTQYF.

This chain joins TRBV13 and TRBJ2-2, with D possibly matching TRBD2 (6 bases). V lost 8 bases and J lost 3, with 10 bases in between. Germline-derived CDR1 and CDR2 are PRHDT and FYEKMQ (reference sequence). The CDR3 has 13 amino acids. The CDR3 bases are TGTGCCAGCGGGGGGTACGACACCGGGGAGCTGTTTTTT. Its translation is CASGGYDTGELFF.

The chain joins TRBV9 to TRBJ1-1; no clear D. The ends were cut back, 3 bases at V and 10 bases at J, with 13 bases in the middle. Germline values: CDR1 SGDLS, CDR2 YYNGEE. The CDR3 runs 12 residues. The chain's CDR3 is CASSAESAGAFF. The CDR3 DNA sequence: TGTGCCAGCAGCGCAGAGTCTGCGGGAGCTTTCTTT.

The rearrangement links TRBV6-5 to TRBJ2-1, with TRBD1 matching 11 bases. The CDR3 spans 14 residues. Germline V lookup: CDR1 MNHEY, CDR2 SVGAGI. Trimming at V came to 10 bases and at J to 8 bases, leaving 10 bases not matched to a gene. CDR3 nucleotide sequence: TGTGCCACCAGCCGGGACAGGGGGGACGATGAGCAGTTCTTC. It yields the protein CATSRDRGDDEQFF.

The CDR3 here is CASSLETTGEKLFF. The DNA of the CDR3 is TGCGCCAGCAGCTTGGAAACTACAGGAGAAAAACTGTTTTTT. The chain combines TRBV5-1 with TRBJ1-4; D perhaps matches TRBD1 (5 bases). The CDR3 runs to 14 residues. Germline CDR1 reads SGHRS; CDR2 reads YFSETQ. The V and J ends lost 0 bases and 8 bases respectively, with 11 bases between them.

This clone appeared once. The chain combines TRBV4-2 with TRBJ2-1, with TRBD2 matching 7 bases. There are 15 residues in the CDR3. V shed 0 bases, J shed 6 bases, and the junction held 5 bases outside the gene matches. CDR1 is LGHNA, CDR2 YNFKEQ, per germline. The CDR3 coding sequence is TGTGCCAGCAGCCAAGAAGGTCGCGGGGGCAATGAGCAGTTCTTC. Protein: CASSQEGRGGNEQFF.

The chain uses TRBV5-1 and TRBJ2-5, with 10 bases lining up with TRBD1. The length of the CDR3 is 14 residues. In germline, CDR1 is SGHRS, CDR2 YFSETQ. The V and J ends lost 9 bases and 5 bases, in that order; junction bases with no gene match: 10. This chain's CDR3 is CATAGQGDEETQYF. DNA for the CDR3: TGCGCCACCGCAGGACAGGGGGACGAGGAGACCCAGTACTTC. Filled out from reference TRBV5-1 and TRBJ2-5, the complete variable domain reads KAGVTQTPRYLIKTRGQQVTLSCSPISGHRSVSWYQQTPGQGLQFLFEYFSETQRNKGNFPGRFSGRQFSNSRSEMNVSTLELGDSALYLCATAGQGDEETQYFGPGTRLLVL.

As DNA, the CDR3 is TGTGCCAGCAAAGGGACAGAGGGAGATGAAAAACTGTTTTTT. Amino acid sequence: CASKGTEGDEKLFF. The chain uses TRBV6-6 and TRBJ1-4; TRBD1 matches 7 bases. Germline CDR1 MNHNY, CDR2 SVGAGI (reference sequence). Trimming took 7 bases from V and 6 from J; bases not matched to a gene: 8. This CDR3 contains 14 residues.

This sequence joins TRBV6-5 and TRBJ1-6; D is unresolved. The germline V and J ends were trimmed by 5 bases and 5 bases, with 13 bases remaining between them. This CDR3 is built from 15 residues. Germline CDR1 is MNHEY and CDR2 is SVGAGI. The CDR3 coding sequence is TGTGCCAGCAGTCTCCAGACATCTGATAATTCACCCCTCCACTTT. Translated, it gives CASSLQTSDNSPLHF.

The rearrangement links TRBV27 to TRBJ2-7; 15 bases match TRBD2. The trim removed 3 bases at V and 4 bases at J, leaving 4 bases unmatched. CDR1 is MNHEY, CDR2 SMNVEV, per germline (reference sequence). The CDR3 spans 16 residues. CDR3 residues: CASSLGLAGGLYEQYF. CDR3 DNA sequence: TGTGCCAGCAGTTTGGGACTAGCGGGAGGATTATACGAGCAGTACTTC.

The rearrangement joins TRBV6-2 or TRBV6-3 to TRBJ2-2; D is unclear. Germline CDR1 and CDR2: MNHEY and SVGEGT. The CDR3 extends over 13 amino acids. Between the trimmed V and J ends, which lost 2 bases and 6 bases, there was a span of 7 bases. The CDR3 sequence: CASSYVSPGELFF. The CDR3 DNA sequence: TGTGCCAGCAGTTACGTTAGTCCCGGGGAGCTGTTTTTT.

The chain uses TRBV18 and TRBJ1-1, with 7 bases lining up with TRBD1. This CDR3 comprises 14 residues. V trimming: 0 bases; J trimming: 4 bases; junction bases outside the gene matches: 2. Germline CDR1 KGHSH, CDR2 LQKENI. Here the CDR3 DNA reads TGTGCCAGCTCACCACCGACAGGGCCCACTGAAGCTTTCTTT. This codes for CASSPPTGPTEAFF.

Only a few counts were recorded for this clone. CDR3: CASSIAGGTDTQYF. For the CDR3, the DNA is TGTGCCAGTAGTATAGCGGGAGGCACAGATACGCAGTATTTT. The rearrangement links TRBV19 to TRBJ2-3; weak D call: TRBD2 (6 bases). V gave up 1 base and J gave up 1 base, with 6 bases separating them. The CDR3 spans 14 residues. Germline CDR1 and CDR2: LNHDA and SQIVND (reference sequence).

V is TRBV2 and J is TRBJ1-2, with 11 bases aligning to TRBD1. Germline V lookup: CDR1 SNHLY, CDR2 FYNNEI. The CDR3 covers 15 residues. V gave up 6 bases and J gave up 6 bases; unmatched junction bases: 9. The CDR3 nucleotides are TGTGCCAGCAGGAAGGACAGGGGGCTCAATGATGGCTACACCTTC. It encodes CASRKDRGLNDGYTF.